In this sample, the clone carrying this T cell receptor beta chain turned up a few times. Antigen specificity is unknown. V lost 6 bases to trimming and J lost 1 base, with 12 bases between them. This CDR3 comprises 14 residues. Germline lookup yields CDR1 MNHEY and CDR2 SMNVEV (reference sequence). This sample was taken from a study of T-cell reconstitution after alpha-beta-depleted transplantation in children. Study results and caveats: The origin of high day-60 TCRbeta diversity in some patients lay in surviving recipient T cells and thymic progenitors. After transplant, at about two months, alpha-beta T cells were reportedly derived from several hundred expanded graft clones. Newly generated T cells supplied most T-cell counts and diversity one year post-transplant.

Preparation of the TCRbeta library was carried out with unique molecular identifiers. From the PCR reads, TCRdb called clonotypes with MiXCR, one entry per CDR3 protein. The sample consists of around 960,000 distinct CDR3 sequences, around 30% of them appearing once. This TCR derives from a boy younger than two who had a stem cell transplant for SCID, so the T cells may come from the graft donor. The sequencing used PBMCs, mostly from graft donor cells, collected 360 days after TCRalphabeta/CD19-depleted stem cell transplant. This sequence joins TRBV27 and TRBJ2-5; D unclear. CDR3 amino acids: CASRRGVIQETQYF. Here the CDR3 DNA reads TGTGCCAGCAGGAGAGGAGTGATCCAAGAGACCCAGTACTTC.